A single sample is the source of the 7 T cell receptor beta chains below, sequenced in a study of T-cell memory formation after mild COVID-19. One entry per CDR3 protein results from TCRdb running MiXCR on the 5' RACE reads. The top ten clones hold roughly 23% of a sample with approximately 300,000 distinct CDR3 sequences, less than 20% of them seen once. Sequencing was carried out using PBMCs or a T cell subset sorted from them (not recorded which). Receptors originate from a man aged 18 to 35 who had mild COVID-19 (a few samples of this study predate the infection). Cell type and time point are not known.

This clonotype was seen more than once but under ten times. The CDR3 region is CSGAGHTGELFF. CDR3 sequence (DNA): TGCAGTGGGGCAGGGCACACCGGGGAGCTGTTTTTT. The genes are TRBV20-1 and TRBJ2-2; perhaps TRBD1 as D (5 bases). The germline V gene has CDR1 DFQATT and CDR2 SNEGSKA (reference sequence). V was shortened by 7 bases and J by 3 bases, with 9 bases between the two germline ends. The CDR3 runs 12 residues.

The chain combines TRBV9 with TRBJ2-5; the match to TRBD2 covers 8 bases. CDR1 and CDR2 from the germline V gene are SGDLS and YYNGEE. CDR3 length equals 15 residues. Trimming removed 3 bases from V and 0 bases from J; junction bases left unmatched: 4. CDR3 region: CASSAGLDDQETQYF. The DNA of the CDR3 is TGTGCCAGCAGCGCGGGACTAGATGACCAAGAGACCCAGTACTTC.

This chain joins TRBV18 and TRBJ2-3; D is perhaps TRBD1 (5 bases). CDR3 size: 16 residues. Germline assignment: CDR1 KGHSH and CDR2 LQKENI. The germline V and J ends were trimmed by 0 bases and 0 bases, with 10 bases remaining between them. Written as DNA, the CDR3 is TGTGCCAGCTCACCACCGTCAGGGTCTAGCACAGATACGCAGTATTTT. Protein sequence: CASSPPSGSSTDTQYF.

The CDR3 bases are TGTGCCAGCAGCTTTACGGGACCAGCCCAGTACTTC. It yields the protein CASSFTGPAQYF. V usage is TRBV11-1 and J usage is TRBJ2-5, with D tentatively TRBD1 or TRBD2 (5 bases each). Germline CDR1 and CDR2: SGHAT and FQDESV (reference sequence). V was pared by 3 bases and J by 9 bases, with 11 bases between. The CDR3 is 12 amino acids.

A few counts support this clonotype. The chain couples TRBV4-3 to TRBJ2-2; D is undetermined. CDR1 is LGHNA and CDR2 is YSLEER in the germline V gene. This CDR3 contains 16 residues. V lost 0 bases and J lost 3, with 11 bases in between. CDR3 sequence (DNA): TGCGCCAGCAGCCAAGATGTGAGGTCGTACACCGGGGAGCTGTTTTTT. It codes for CASSQDVRSYTGELFF.

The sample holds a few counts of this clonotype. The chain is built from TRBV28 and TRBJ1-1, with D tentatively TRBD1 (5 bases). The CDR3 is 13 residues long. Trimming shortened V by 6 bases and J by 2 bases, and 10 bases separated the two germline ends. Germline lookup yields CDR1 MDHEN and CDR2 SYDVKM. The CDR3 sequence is CASRDTGNTEAFF. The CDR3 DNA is TGTGCCAGCAGAGATACAGGTAACACTGAAGCTTTCTTT.

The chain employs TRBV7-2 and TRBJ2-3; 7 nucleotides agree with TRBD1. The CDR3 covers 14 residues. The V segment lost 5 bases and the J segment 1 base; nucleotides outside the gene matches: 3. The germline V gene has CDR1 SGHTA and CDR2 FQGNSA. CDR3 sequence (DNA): TGTGCCAGCAGCGAAACAGGGGGCACAGATACGCAGTATTTT. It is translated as CASSETGGTDTQYF. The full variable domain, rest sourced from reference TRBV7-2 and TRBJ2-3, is GAGVSQSPSNKVTEKGKDVELRCDPISGHTALYWYRQSLGQGLEFLIYFQGNSAPDKSGLPSDRFSAERTGGSVSTLTIQRTQQEDSAVYLCASSETGGTDTQYFGPGTRLTVL.